This entry describes one TCR beta chain. Its antigen is currently unknown. A single record per CDR3 protein comes from TCRdb applying MiXCR to the RT-PCR reads. The sample consists of around 200,000 distinct CDR3 sequences, nearly 9.5% of them appearing once. The sample belongs to a study of response to subunit inactivated influenza vaccine. Findings and caveats of the study: It was the authors' suggestion that each seasonal influenza vaccination recruits few new T cells.

The source is a man in his fifties who received an inactivated influenza vaccine. The specimen was non-naive T cells sorted from PBMCs, collected on the day of vaccination.

The CDR3 is CAIRDVSGTGEFF. The CDR3 DNA reads TGTGCCATCAGGGACGTTTCCGGGACAGGGGAGTTCTTC. The chain employs TRBV10-3 and TRBJ2-1; 10 bases are a match to TRBD1. CDR1 ENHRY and CDR2 SYGVKD come from the germline V gene. The CDR3 runs 13 residues. V gave up 6 bases and J gave up 14 bases; unmatched junction bases: 10.